The 10 T cell receptor beta chains below all came from one sample that was sequenced in a study of OX40 agonist ivuxolimab in advanced cancers. Generated by immunoSEQ multiplex PCR, the TCRdb table keeps only in-frame clones and is missing some. Altogether about 94,000 clones are present, 92% being singletons, with the ten largest covering about 3.6%. The sample in question was CD4+ or CD8+ T cells sorted from blood, obtained in a trial of the OX40 agonist ivuxolimab. These receptor sequences come from an adult with an advanced solid tumor such as melanoma, head and neck, liver or kidney cancer.

This chain connects TRBV10-2 to TRBJ2-7, with 7 bases identical to TRBD2. Trimming removed 6 bases from V and 0 bases from J; junction bases left unmatched: 2. This CDR3 spans 13 amino acids. Germline values: CDR1 WSHSY, CDR2 SAAADI. For the CDR3, the DNA is TGCGCCAGCAGGGGGGGGAGCTCCTACGAGCAGTACTTC. It yields the protein CASRGGSSYEQYF.

The chain has TRBV9 and TRBJ2-2; 9 bases match TRBD2. The CDR3 length is 17 residues. Germline-derived CDR1 and CDR2 are SGDLS and YYNGEE. J lost 0 bases, V lost 3 bases, and 6 bases had no gene match. CDR3 bases: TGTGCCAGCAGCGAATCAATAGCGGGAGCGAACACCGGGGAGCTGTTTTTT. It specifies CASSESIAGANTGELFF.

The chain couples TRBV11-2 to TRBJ2-1; perhaps TRBD2 as D (6 bases). The CDR3 loop spans 14 amino acids. Germline V lookup: CDR1 SGHAT, CDR2 FQNNGV. Between the trimmed V and J ends, which lost 3 bases and 2 bases, there was a span of 8 bases. CDR3: CASSLGGAYNEQFF. The CDR3, as DNA: TGTGCCAGCAGCTTGGGCGGGGCCTACAATGAGCAGTTCTTC.

This rearrangement joins TRBV9 to TRBJ2-3; TRBD1 is a possible D gene (5 bases). CDR1 SGDLS and CDR2 YYNGEE come from the germline V gene. The V and J ends lost 3 bases and 1 base respectively, with 6 bases between them. The CDR3 covers 13 residues. CDR3 in DNA: TGTGCCAGCAGCGCACAGGGCACAGATACGCAGTATTTT. Its translation: CASSAQGTDTQYF.

The chain recombines TRBV11-2 with TRBJ2-7, with D possibly matching TRBD2 (5 bases). The ends were cut back, 1 base at V and 6 bases at J, with 10 bases in the middle. This CDR3 is 13 amino acids long. Germline V gene lookup returns CDR1 SGHAT and CDR2 FQNNGV. The CDR3 loop is CASSLVGEPEQYF. The DNA of the CDR3 is TGTGCCAGCAGCTTAGTCGGGGAGCCCGAGCAGTACTTC. The full variable domain, its missing parts supplied by reference TRBV11-2 and TRBJ2-7, is EAGVAQSPRYKIIEKRQSVAFWCNPISGHATLYWYQQILGQGPKLLIQFQNNGVVDDSQLPKDRFSAERLKGVDSTLKIQPAKLEDSAVYLCASSLVGEPEQYFGPGTRLTVT.

The chain uses TRBV7-9 and TRBJ2-5; TRBD2 aligns across 8 bases. This CDR3 is 17 amino acids long. In germline, CDR1 is SEHNR, CDR2 FQNEAQ (reference sequence). V lost 2 bases and J lost 5; bases outside the gene matches: 13. The CDR3 loop is CASSLWNRPAGAETQYF. The DNA for the CDR3 is TGTGCCAGCAGCTTATGGAATCGGCCAGCGGGAGCGGAGACCCAGTACTTC. Full variable domain (remainder filled in from reference TRBV7-9 and TRBJ2-5): DTGVSQNPRHKITKRGQNVTFRCDPISEHNRLYWYRQTLGQGPEFLTYFQNEAQLEKSRLLSDRFSAERPKGSFSTLEIQRTEQGDSAMYLCASSLWNRPAGAETQYFGPGTRLLVL.

The rearrangement uses TRBV11-2 and TRBJ2-1; D may match TRBD1 or TRBD2 (6 bases each). This CDR3 is 16 amino acids long. The V end was cut by 1 base, the J end by 3 bases, with 13 bases between. CDR1 and CDR2 from the germline V gene are SGHAT and FQNNGV. The chain's CDR3 is CASSLVSGALYNEQFF. The CDR3 DNA is TGTGCCAGCAGCTTAGTGTCGGGGGCACTCTACAATGAGCAGTTCTTC.

The chain has TRBV6-5 and TRBJ2-1, with TRBD2 identical over 10 bases. Germline V gene lookup returns CDR1 MNHEY and CDR2 SVGAGI. V shed 6 bases, J shed 2 bases, and the junction held 4 bases outside the gene matches. This CDR3 comprises 15 residues. The CDR3: CASSLLAGTYNEQFF. The CDR3 DNA is TGTGCCAGCAGCTTACTAGCGGGGACCTACAATGAGCAGTTCTTC.

V is TRBV13 and J is TRBJ1-2; 7 bases fit TRBD1. V gave up 4 bases and J gave up 4 bases; unmatched junction bases: 3. Looked up from germline, CDR1 is PRHDT and CDR2 is FYEKMQ (reference sequence). The CDR3 consists of 13 residues. DNA of the CDR3: TGTGCCAGCAGCTCACAGGGGTTCTATGGCTACACCTTC. Its translation is CASSSQGFYGYTF. The complete variable domain, with remaining parts taken from reference TRBV13 and TRBJ1-2, reads AAGVIQSPRHLIKEKRETATLKCYPIPRHDTVYWYQQGPGQDPQFLISFYEKMQSDKGSIPDRFSAQQFSDYHSELNMSSLELGDSALYFCASSSQGFYGYTFGSGTRLTVV.

This chain links TRBV27 with TRBJ1-1, with a possible D match to TRBD1 (5 bases). Trimming shortened V by 7 bases and J by 4 bases, and 19 bases separated the two germline ends. Germline V gene data show CDR1 as MNHEY and CDR2 as SMNVEV (reference sequence). The CDR3 is 15 amino acids. CDR3 sequence reads: CASKLTAQTGTEAFF. In nucleotides, the CDR3 is TGTGCCAGCAAACTGACAGCCCAAACGGGCACTGAAGCTTTCTTT.